Presented here are 10 T cell receptor beta chains from one specimen sequenced in a study of shared clonotypes between healthy human individuals. Data came from immunoSEQ multiplex PCR; TCRdb stores just in-frame clones and leaves some out. The repertoire holds roughly 1.4 million clones, with 98% as singletons. The sequencing input was naive CD4+ T cells sorted from blood. As for subset: CD45RA+ positively selected. The source of these receptors is a man aged 25-45 years in good health.

The rearrangement links TRBV5-5 to TRBJ2-7; no firm D call. Per germline, CDR1 SGHKS and CDR2 YYEKEE (reference sequence). The CDR3 is made up of 14 amino acids. Between the trimmed V and J ends, which lost 4 bases and 7 bases, there was a span of 18 bases. Written as DNA, the CDR3 is TGTGCCAGCAGCGTATTAACAAGGAACTCTGAGCAGTACTTC. It specifies CASSVLTRNSEQYF.

This clone occurred once. The chain links TRBV9 to TRBJ2-3; D is possibly TRBD2 (6 bases). Germline V gene sequence: CDR1 SGDLS, CDR2 YYNGEE. The V end was cut by 3 bases, the J end by 6 bases, with 11 bases between. The CDR3 totals 13 residues. CDR3 region: CASSGPGRDTQYF. The CDR3 DNA is TGTGCCAGCAGCGGTCCAGGGAGGGATACGCAGTATTTT.

This sequence joins TRBV2 and TRBJ2-5; D ambiguous. This CDR3 is 15 amino acids long. With 11 bases removed from V and 5 bases from J, the gap between germline ends came to 24 bases. CDR1 and CDR2 from the germline V gene are SNHLY and FYNNEI. For the CDR3, the DNA is TGTGCCCGTACGGTGCCGAGGCCGTTGGGCGAGACCCAGTACTTC. Its protein is CARTVPRPLGETQYF.

The CDR3 loop is CASSDKQGIGNQPQHF. CDR3 sequence (DNA): TGTGCCAGCAGTGACAAACAGGGGATTGGCAATCAGCCCCAGCATTTT. The chain combines TRBV6-1 with TRBJ1-5; 7 bases are a match to TRBD1. CDR3 length: 16 amino acids. CDR1 and CDR2 (germline): MNHNS, SASEGT. V lost 3 bases to trimming and J lost 2 bases; unmatched junction nucleotides: 7.

Written as DNA, the CDR3 is TGTGCCAGCAGGTTTAACACTGAAGCTTTCTTT. Amino acids: CASRFNTEAFF. The chain combines TRBV5-5 with TRBJ1-1, with D unresolved. With 5 bases removed from V and 2 bases from J, the gap between germline ends came to 4 bases. The CDR3 runs to 11 residues. Germline V gene sequence: CDR1 SGHKS, CDR2 YYEKEE (reference sequence). Supplemented by reference TRBV5-5 and TRBJ1-1, the full variable domain reads DAGVTQSPTHLIKTRGQQVTLRCSPISGHKSVSWYQQVLGQGPQFIFQYYEKEERGRGNFPDRFSARQFPNYSSELNVNALLLGDSALYLCASRFNTEAFFGQGTRLTVV.

V gene TRBV19 combines with J gene TRBJ2-7; 7 bases agree with TRBD1. The CDR3 spans 15 residues. V dropped 3 bases and J dropped 2; count of bases not matched to a gene: 7. Germline lookup yields CDR1 LNHDA and CDR2 SQIVND (reference sequence). CDR3 nucleotides: TGTGCCAGTAGTATTGCCCAGGGACAGCCCTACGAGCAGTACTTC. It specifies CASSIAQGQPYEQYF.

The genes are TRBV6-5 and TRBJ1-2; TRBD1 might be the D (5 bases). Germline V gene lookup returns CDR1 MNHEY and CDR2 SVGAGI. The CDR3 sequence is 10 residues long. Trimming pared 10 bases from V and 6 bases from J, leaving 9 bases between. The CDR3 DNA reads as TGTGCCACCGTGGGGGATGGCTACACCTTC. Protein: CATVGDGYTF.

J is TRBJ2-5 and V is TRBV5-4, with 7 bases lining up with TRBD2. The V gene end was trimmed by 0 bases and the J gene end by 1 base; junction bases not matched to a gene: 3. Germline V gene lookup returns CDR1 SGHNT and CDR2 YYREEE (reference sequence). There are 15 residues in the CDR3. CDR3 in amino acids: CASSLGLAAQETQYF. For the CDR3, the DNA is TGTGCCAGCAGCTTGGGGCTAGCGGCCCAAGAGACCCAGTACTTC.

The rearrangement links TRBV30 to TRBJ1-1, with D maybe TRBD1 (6 bases). CDR3 length: 14 residues. V was trimmed by 0 bases and J by 5 bases, leaving 13 bases between them. The germline gives CDR1 GTSNPN, CDR2 SVGIG (reference sequence). The CDR3 DNA sequence: TGTGCCTGGAGTGTTGTTTACAGGGCTACTGAAGCTTTCTTT. Protein product: CAWSVVYRATEAFF.

V and J are TRBV7-2 and TRBJ1-2, with 7 bases aligning to TRBD1. The germline CDR1 and CDR2 sequences are SGHTA and FQGNSA. This CDR3 contains 18 residues. The V segment lost 2 bases and the J segment 4 bases; nucleotides outside the gene matches: 16. This CDR3 is CASSLNPSGLGGGYGYTF. CDR3 DNA sequence: TGTGCCAGCAGCTTAAACCCCTCGGGCTTAGGGGGCGGCTATGGCTACACCTTC. Complete variable domain (other parts from reference TRBV7-2 and TRBJ1-2): GAGVSQSPSNKVTEKGKDVELRCDPISGHTALYWYRQSLGQGLEFLIYFQGNSAPDKSGLPSDRFSAERTGGSVSTLTIQRTQQEDSAVYLCASSLNPSGLGGGYGYTFGSGTRLTVV.